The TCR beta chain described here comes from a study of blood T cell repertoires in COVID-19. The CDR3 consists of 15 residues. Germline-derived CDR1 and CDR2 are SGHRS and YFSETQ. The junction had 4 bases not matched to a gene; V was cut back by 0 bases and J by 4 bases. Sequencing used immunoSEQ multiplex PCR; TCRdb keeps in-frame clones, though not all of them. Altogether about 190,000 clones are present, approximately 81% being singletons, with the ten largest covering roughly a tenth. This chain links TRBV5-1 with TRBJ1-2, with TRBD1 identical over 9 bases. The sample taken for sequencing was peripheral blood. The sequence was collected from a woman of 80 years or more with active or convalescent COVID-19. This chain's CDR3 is CASSLEGQGRYGYTF. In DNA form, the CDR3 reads TGCGCCAGCAGCTTGGAGGGACAGGGTCGCTATGGCTACACCTTC.